This T cell receptor (beta chain) was identified during a study of post-analysis software for immune sequencing data. Findings of the study overall: When patients were compared with controls, a handful of TRBV segments were more frequent, TRBV5-6, TRBV5-1 and TRBV20-1 among them. The normalized Chao1 diversity of multiple sclerosis patients was significantly lower than that of controls.

CDR1 and CDR2 from the germline V gene are DFQATT and SNEGSKA (reference sequence). The CDR3 runs 15 residues. J was trimmed by 0 bases and V by 7 bases; bases with no gene match: 8. The library was made from cDNA and included unique molecular identifiers. TCRdb reprocessed the PCR reads with MiXCR, giving one entry per CDR3 protein. The profile shows hundreds of thousands of distinct CDR3 sequences, 25% to 30% of them singletons. This clonotype was counted only a few times. Its antigen remains unidentified. This clonotype was obtained from a girl between 10 and 17 years old with multiple sclerosis. Sample: blood. This chain links TRBV20-1 with TRBJ2-1, with 8 bases that match TRBD1. The CDR3 sequence: CSVRTGKGSYNEQFF. The DNA for the CDR3 is TGCAGTGTTCGGACAGGGAAAGGCTCCTACAATGAGCAGTTCTTC.